The next 2 T cell receptor beta chains were all read from a single sample in a study of OX40 agonist ivuxolimab in advanced cancers. Some clones are missing from TCRdb's copy, which holds only in-frame ones; the method was immunoSEQ multiplex PCR. The sample includes about 33,000 clones, around 85% of them seen just once. The sample in question was CD4+ or CD8+ T cells sorted from blood, obtained in a trial of the OX40 agonist ivuxolimab. The receptor set was obtained from an adult with an advanced solid tumor such as melanoma, head and neck, liver or kidney cancer.

This clone is classed as medium-sized (0.01 to 0.1%). The J gene is TRBJ1-5, the V gene TRBV7-9, with TRBD1 matching over 7 bases. The ends lost 5 bases at V and 5 bases at J; junction bases unmatched: 6. This CDR3 is built from 14 residues. The germline CDR1 and CDR2 sequences are SEHNR and FQNEAQ (reference sequence). In DNA form, the CDR3 reads TGTGCCAGCAGCCCCGAGGGGGCGCATCAGCCCCAGCATTTT. This codes for CASSPEGAHQPQHF.

V usage is TRBV7-3 and J usage is TRBJ2-1; D uncertain. The V end was cut by 1 base, the J end by 0 bases, with 7 bases between. This CDR3 has 15 amino acids. From germline, CDR1 is SGHTA and CDR2 FQGTGA. The CDR3 region has the DNA TGTGCCAGCAGCTTAATACTGAGCTCCTACAATGAGCAGTTCTTC. Protein product: CASSLILSSYNEQFF.